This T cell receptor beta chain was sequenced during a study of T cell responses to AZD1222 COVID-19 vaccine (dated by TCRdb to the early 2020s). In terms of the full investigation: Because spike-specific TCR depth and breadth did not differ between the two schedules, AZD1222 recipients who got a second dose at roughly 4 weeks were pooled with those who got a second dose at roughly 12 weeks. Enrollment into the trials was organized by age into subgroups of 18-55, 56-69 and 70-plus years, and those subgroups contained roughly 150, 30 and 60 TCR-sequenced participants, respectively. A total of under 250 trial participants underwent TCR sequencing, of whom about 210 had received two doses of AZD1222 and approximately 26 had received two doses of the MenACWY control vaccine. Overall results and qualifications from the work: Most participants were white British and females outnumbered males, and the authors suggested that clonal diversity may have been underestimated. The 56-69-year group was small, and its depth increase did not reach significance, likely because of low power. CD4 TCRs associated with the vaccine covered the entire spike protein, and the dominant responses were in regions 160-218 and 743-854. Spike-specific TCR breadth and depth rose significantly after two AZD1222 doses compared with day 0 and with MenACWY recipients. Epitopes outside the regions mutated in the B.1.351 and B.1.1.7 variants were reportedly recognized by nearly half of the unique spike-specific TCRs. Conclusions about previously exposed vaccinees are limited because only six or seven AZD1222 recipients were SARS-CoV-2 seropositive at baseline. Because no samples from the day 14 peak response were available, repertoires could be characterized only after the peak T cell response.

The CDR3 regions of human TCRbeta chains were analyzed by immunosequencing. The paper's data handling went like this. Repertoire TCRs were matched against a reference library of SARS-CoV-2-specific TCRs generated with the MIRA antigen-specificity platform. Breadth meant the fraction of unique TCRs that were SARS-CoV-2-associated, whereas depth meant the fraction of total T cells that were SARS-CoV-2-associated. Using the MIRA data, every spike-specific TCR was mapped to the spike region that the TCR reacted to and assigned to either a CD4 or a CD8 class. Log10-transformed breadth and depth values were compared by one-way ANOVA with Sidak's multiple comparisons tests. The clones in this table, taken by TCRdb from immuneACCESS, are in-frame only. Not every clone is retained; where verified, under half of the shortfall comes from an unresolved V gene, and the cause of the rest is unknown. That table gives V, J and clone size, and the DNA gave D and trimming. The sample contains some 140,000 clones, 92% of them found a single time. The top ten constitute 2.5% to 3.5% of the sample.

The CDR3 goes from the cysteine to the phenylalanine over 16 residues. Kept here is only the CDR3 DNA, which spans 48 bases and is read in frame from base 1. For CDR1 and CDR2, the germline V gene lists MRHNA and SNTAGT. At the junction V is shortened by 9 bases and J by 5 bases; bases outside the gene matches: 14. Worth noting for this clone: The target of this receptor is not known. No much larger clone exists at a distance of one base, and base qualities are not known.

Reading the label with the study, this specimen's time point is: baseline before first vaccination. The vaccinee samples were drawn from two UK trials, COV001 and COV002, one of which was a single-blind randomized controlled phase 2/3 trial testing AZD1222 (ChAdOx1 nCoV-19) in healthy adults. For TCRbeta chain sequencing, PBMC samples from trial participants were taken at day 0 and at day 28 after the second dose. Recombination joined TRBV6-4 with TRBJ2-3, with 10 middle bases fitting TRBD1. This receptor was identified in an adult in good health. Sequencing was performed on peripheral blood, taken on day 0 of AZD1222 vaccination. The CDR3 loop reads CASPREDRGELDTQYF. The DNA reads TGTGCCAGTCCAAGGGAGGACAGGGGGGAATTAGATACGCAGTATTTT.